A single sample is the source of the 22 T cell receptor beta chains below, sequenced in a study of blood T cell repertoires in COVID-19. TCRdb keeps only in-frame clones here, not all; method: immunoSEQ multiplex PCR. This table holds over 200,000 clones, around 90% found once. Sequencing input: peripheral blood. These receptors were taken from a young man with active or convalescent COVID-19.

The rearrangement uses TRBV27 and TRBJ1-5; 7 bases are a match to TRBD1. CDR3 size: 17 residues. Germline values: CDR1 MNHEY, CDR2 SMNVEV (reference sequence). V dropped 6 bases and J dropped 6; count of bases not matched to a gene: 17. The CDR3 DNA sequence: TGTGCCAGCAGCTCCGATCCCATTGACAGGGTCGGTCAGCCCCAGCATTTT. Translation: CASSSDPIDRVGQPQHF.

The V and J genes are TRBV27 and TRBJ1-2; D may be TRBD1 (5 bases). This CDR3 region has 13 residues. Germline CDR1 MNHEY, CDR2 SMNVEV (reference sequence). Trimming stripped 3 bases from V and 4 bases from J, with 9 bases between. For the CDR3, the DNA is TGTGCCAGCAGTTTGCAGGGTAGCTATGGCTACACCTTC. As protein: CASSLQGSYGYTF.

V and J are TRBV4-3 and TRBJ2-5; 8 bases match TRBD1. Germline CDR1 LGHNA, CDR2 YSLEER. The CDR3 runs to 15 residues. V dropped 0 bases and J dropped 2; count of bases not matched to a gene: 2. As DNA, the CDR3 is TGCGCCAGCAGCCAAGATGACAGGGGACAAGAGACCCAGTACTTC. Its protein is CASSQDDRGQETQYF.

J is TRBJ2-1 and V is TRBV3-1 (or the pseudogene TRBV3-2), with 7 nucleotides matching TRBD2. V lost 4 bases to trimming and J lost 0 bases; unmatched junction nucleotides: 6. The CDR3 totals 16 residues. Germline CDR1 reads LGHDT; CDR2 reads YNNKEL (reference sequence). In nucleotides, the CDR3 is TGTGCCAGCAGCCTGAAGCGGGATTTCTCCTACAATGAGCAGTTCTTC. This codes for CASSLKRDFSYNEQFF.

V is TRBV6-6 and J is TRBJ2-1; TRBD1 might be the D (5 bases). V lost 6 bases and J 2 bases, leaving 8 bases between the germline ends. The germline CDR1 and CDR2 sequences are MNHNY and SVGAGI (reference sequence). This CDR3 has 13 amino acids. CDR3 residues: CASRQTAYNEQFF. CDR3 DNA sequence: TGTGCCAGCAGACAGACAGCCTACAATGAGCAGTTCTTC.

V usage is TRBV10-3 and J usage is TRBJ2-5; 8 bases match TRBD1. V lost 10 bases, J lost 7 bases, and 11 bases stayed unmatched. This CDR3 comprises 13 residues. Germline V gene sequence: CDR1 ENHRY, CDR2 SYGVKD. The CDR3 spells CATRDGQGGTQYF. The CDR3 DNA follows: TGTGCCACCCGAGACGGACAGGGTGGGACCCAGTACTTC.

This clone was seen only once. The V and J genes are TRBV20-1 and TRBJ1-2; D gene uncertain. V lost 6 bases and J 4 bases, leaving 9 bases between the germline ends. This CDR3 region has 11 residues. Germline-derived CDR1 and CDR2 are DFQATT and SNEGSKA (reference sequence). CDR3 loop: CSAPGVYGYTF. In DNA form, the CDR3 reads TGCAGTGCCCCGGGAGTCTATGGCTACACCTTC.

This chain joins TRBV27 and TRBJ1-2, with D possibly being TRBD1 (6 bases). The germline V gene has CDR1 MNHEY and CDR2 SMNVEV (reference sequence). The CDR3 runs 14 residues. V was trimmed by 0 bases and J by 4 bases, leaving 9 bases between them. The CDR3 loop is CASSLSGGRYGYTF. CDR3 sequence (DNA): TGTGCCAGCAGTTTATCAGGGGGACGCTATGGCTACACCTTC.

The chain carries TRBV10-1 and TRBJ2-1; 9 positions agree with TRBD1. The V and J ends lost 6 bases and 4 bases, in that order; junction bases with no gene match: 7. The germline V gene has CDR1 WNHNN and CDR2 SYGVQD (reference sequence). The CDR3 runs to 15 residues. The CDR3 nucleotides read TGCGCCAGCAGCTACGGGACAGGGACTTACAATGAGCAGTTCTTC. This codes for CASSYGTGTYNEQFF.

The chain has TRBV20-1 and TRBJ2-1; D perhaps matches TRBD2 (5 bases). The V and J ends lost 3 bases and 9 bases respectively, with 9 bases between them. The germline V gene has CDR1 DFQATT and CDR2 SNEGSKA (reference sequence). This CDR3 has 11 amino acids. CDR3 residues: CSASLAPEQFF. CDR3 in DNA: TGCAGTGCTAGCTTAGCGCCTGAGCAGTTCTTC.

This chain links TRBV7-9 with TRBJ1-1; D might be TRBD1 (5 bases). Germline CDR1 is SEHNR and CDR2 is FQNEAQ (reference sequence). The CDR3 totals 13 residues. Deletions cut 1 base from V and 7 bases from J, with 10 bases between. The CDR3 loop reads CASSLVNRYEAFF. CDR3 bases: TGTGCCAGCAGCTTAGTCAACAGGTATGAAGCTTTCTTT.

The chain employs TRBV9 and TRBJ2-2; no clear D gene. The ends were cut back, 0 bases at V and 4 bases at J, with 10 bases in the middle. This CDR3 comprises 15 residues. Germline CDR1 is SGDLS and CDR2 is YYNGEE. CDR3 region: CASSVATSGTGELFF. The CDR3 nucleotides are TGTGCCAGCAGCGTAGCGACGTCGGGCACCGGGGAGCTGTTTTTT.

This clone was recorded once. The J gene is TRBJ1-4, the V gene TRBV2; D unresolved. V lost 6 bases to trimming and J lost 1 base, with 9 bases between them. Germline loops: CDR1 SNHLY, CDR2 FYNNEI. CDR3 length equals 14 residues. Written as DNA, the CDR3 is TGTGCCAGCAGCCTAGGAGGAACTAATGAAAAACTGTTTTTT. This gives the protein CASSLGGTNEKLFF.

CDR3 bases: TGTGCCAGTCGGGACAGGGATTCCTACGAGCAGTACTTC. Translated: CASRDRDSYEQYF. This chain uses TRBV19 with TRBJ2-7; TRBD1 aligns across 9 bases. CDR1 and CDR2 (germline): LNHDA, SQIVND (reference sequence). The CDR3 has 13 residues. J lost 1 base, V lost 8 bases, and 3 bases had no gene match.

The chain couples TRBV28 to TRBJ1-3; the D gene is possibly TRBD1 (6 bases). Between the trimmed V and J ends, which lost 8 bases and 8 bases, there was a span of 19 bases. CDR3 length: 14 amino acids. The germline V gene encodes CDR1 MDHEN and CDR2 SYDVKM. The CDR3 DNA is TGTGCCAGCGGACTTCCTGGGGGGGCGGACACCATATATTTT. As protein: CASGLPGGADTIYF.

This sequence joins TRBV6-5 and TRBJ2-1; 9 bases map to TRBD1. Trimming cost V 9 bases and J 4 bases; bases outside gene matches: 10. Germline CDR1 MNHEY, CDR2 SVGAGI. This CDR3 is 15 amino acids long. This CDR3 reads CASAKQGADYNEQFF. CDR3 coding DNA: TGTGCCAGTGCGAAACAGGGGGCGGATTACAATGAGCAGTTCTTC.

As DNA, the CDR3 is TGTGCCAGCAATGGGGTTTGGGGCGGCTCCTACGAGCAGTACTTC. Amino acid sequence: CASNGVWGGSYEQYF. The chain employs TRBV2 and TRBJ2-7, with D possibly TRBD1 on 5 matching bases. V dropped 7 bases and J dropped 0 bases, with 16 bases sitting between them. CDR1 and CDR2 (germline): SNHLY, FYNNEI. The CDR3 extends over 15 amino acids.

The V call is TRBV5-4, the J call TRBJ2-7; 10 nucleotides align to TRBD1. CDR1 is SGHNT and CDR2 is YYREEE in the germline V gene (reference sequence). This CDR3 has 17 amino acids. J was trimmed by 5 bases and V by 2 bases; bases with no gene match: 13. Written as DNA, the CDR3 is TGTGCCAGCAGCTTCATGCCCCAGACAGGGGGCGTCAACGAGCAGTACTTC. It codes for CASSFMPQTGGVNEQYF.

This chain uses TRBV25-1 with TRBJ2-1; TRBD1 might be the D (6 bases). The CDR3 is 13 amino acids. Germline lookup yields CDR1 MGHDK and CDR2 SYGVNS. The V gene lost 6 bases and the J gene lost 9 bases, with 15 bases spanning the gap. The CDR3 reads CASRGSHRAEQFF. Here the CDR3 DNA reads TGTGCCAGCAGAGGGAGCCACAGGGCTGAGCAGTTCTTC.

J is TRBJ2-7 and V is TRBV15; D might be TRBD2 (5 bases). The CDR3 is made up of 15 amino acids. The V gene lost 6 bases and the J gene lost 1 base, with 16 bases spanning the gap. Germline-derived CDR1 and CDR2 are LNHNV and YYDKDF (reference sequence). CDR3 protein: CATSFPRGGSYEQYF. CDR3 coding DNA: TGTGCCACCAGTTTTCCCCGTGGCGGGTCCTACGAGCAGTACTTC.

The chain joins TRBV19 to TRBJ2-2; TRBD2 is a possible D gene (5 bases). V gave up 5 bases and J gave up 6 bases, with 19 bases separating them. The V gene's germline CDR1 is LNHDA and CDR2 SQIVND (reference sequence). The CDR3 has 16 residues. Written as DNA, the CDR3 is TGTGCCAGTAGTCCGACCGGGATCCTAGACCCCGGGGAGCTGTTTTTT. Protein: CASSPTGILDPGELFF.

The chain uses TRBV5-6 and TRBJ1-2; D remains unclear. CDR3 length: 13 residues. The V gene lost 3 bases and the J gene lost 4 bases, with 10 bases spanning the gap. Germline CDR1 is SGHDT and CDR2 is YYEEEE. The CDR3 region is CASSSNGGYGYTF. CDR3 DNA sequence: TGTGCCAGCAGCTCGAATGGAGGCTATGGCTACACCTTC.